A selection of T cell receptor beta chains follows, all from one sample in a study of CD8+ T cells in alopecia areata. Data came from immunoSEQ multiplex PCR; TCRdb stores just in-frame clones and leaves some out. The sample carries 200,000 to 250,000 clones, roughly three fifths recorded once. Sequencing was performed on CD4+ T cells sorted from blood, taken at approximately week 42, from a patient treated with tofacitinib. These receptors were taken from a human donor with alopecia areata. Each CDR3 is given with its conserved first and last residue. D genes are given only for firm matches. Clone size appears in some rows only: once, few, many, or a class for an expanded clone.

V gene	clone size	D gene	J gene	CDR3 protein	CDR3 DNA
TRBV7-3	-	TRBD2	TRBJ2-5	CASSPAGGGGETQYF	TGTGCCAGCAGCCCAGCGGGGGGTGGAGGAGAGACCCAGTACTTC
TRBV30	-	TRBD2	TRBJ2-1	CAWSVGSLAGGLYEQFF	TGTGCCTGGAGTGTAGGGTCCCTAGCGGGGGGGCTCTATGAGCAGTTCTTC
TRBV6-5	-	TRBD1	TRBJ1-1	CASSYWQGDTEAFF	TGTGCCAGCAGTTATTGGCAGGGGGACACTGAAGCTTTCTTT
TRBV7-9	-	TRBD1	TRBJ1-2	CASSLRGQGDGYTF	TGTGCCAGCAGCTTAAGAGGACAGGGCGACGGCTACACCTTC
TRBV6-5	-	TRBD1	TRBJ2-1	CASSYDRGINNEQFF	TGTGCCAGCAGTTACGACAGGGGGATAAACAATGAGCAGTTCTTC
TRBV6-1	few	-	TRBJ2-1	CASGAYDNEQFF	TGTGCCAGCGGAGCATACGATAATGAGCAGTTCTTC
TRBV7-6	few	-	TRBJ1-4	CASSLNSWRTNEKLFF	TGTGCCAGCAGCTTAAACTCCTGGCGGACTAATGAAAAACTGTTTTTT
TRBV30	-	TRBD1	TRBJ1-2	CAWGTTGEGGYTF	TGTGCCTGGGGAACGACAGGGGAAGGTGGCTACACCTTT
TRBV7-8	-	-	TRBJ2-1	CASSYLLGTRSEQFF	TGTGCCAGCAGCTACCTACTTGGGACTCGAAGTGAGCAGTTCTTC
TRBV29-1	-	-	TRBJ1-1	CSVVFGAANTEAFF	TGCAGCGTGGTGTTTGGGGCTGCGAACACTGAAGCTTTCTTT
TRBV2	-	TRBD1	TRBJ1-6	CASTEDRGRNSPLHF	TGTGCCAGCACCGAAGACAGGGGGCGTAATTCACCCCTCCACTTT
TRBV4-3	-	-	TRBJ2-6	CASSQVMSGANVLTF	TGCGCCAGCAGCCAAGTGATGTCCGGGGCCAACGTCCTGACTTTC
TRBV5-1	-	-	TRBJ2-2	CASSSTGNTGELFF	TGCGCCAGCAGCTCAACAGGGAACACCGGGGAGCTGTTTTTT
TRBV10-2	-	-	TRBJ2-5	CASSERETQYF	TGCGCCAGCAGTGAGAGAGAGACCCAGTACTTC
TRBV29-1	-	-	TRBJ2-3	CSSLDVTSTDTQYF	TGCAGCTCCCTGGACGTAACTAGCACAGATACGCAGTATTTT
TRBV6-6	few	-	TRBJ1-1	CASRFTGPEAFF	TGTGCCAGCAGGTTTACAGGGCCTGAAGCTTTCTTT
TRBV19	-	TRBD1	TRBJ1-1	CASSIRGPGTEAFF	TGTGCCAGTAGTATAAGGGGGCCCGGCACTGAAGCTTTCTTT
TRBV7-2	-	-	TRBJ2-5	CASSRGGKETQYF	TGTGCCAGCAGCCGAGGGGGGAAAGAGACCCAGTACTTC
TRBV7-3	few	-	TRBJ2-1	CASSSGLGDNEQFF	TGTGCCAGCAGCTCAGGGTTGGGGGACAATGAGCAGTTCTTC
TRBV29-1	-	-	TRBJ1-1	CSGSQRMNTEAFF	TGCAGCGGCAGTCAACGCATGAACACTGAAGCTTTCTTT
TRBV6-1	-	TRBD1	TRBJ2-7	CASSGTGTGRSYEQYF	TGTGCCAGCAGTGGAACCGGGACAGGAAGATCCTACGAGCAGTACTTC
TRBV6-5	-	-	TRBJ2-7	CASNRGVGNYEQYF	TGTGCCAGCAACCGTGGGGTGGGGAACTACGAGCAGTACTTC
TRBV7-9	-	-	TRBJ2-5	CASSLVLQETQYF	TGTGCCAGCAGCTTAGTCCTCCAAGAGACCCAGTACTTC
TRBV29-1	few	-	TRBJ1-2	CSVDRDGYTF	TGCAGCGTTGACAGGGATGGCTACACCTTC
TRBV29-1	-	-	TRBJ2-3	CSAPLGSTDTQYF	TGCAGCGCCCCGTTGGGCAGCACAGATACGCAGTATTTT
TRBV18	once	TRBD1	TRBJ1-1	CASSPPRGQVNTEAFF	TGTGCCAGCTCACCACCGCGGGGACAGGTGAACACTGAAGCTTTCTTT
TRBV6-5	-	TRBD1	TRBJ1-5	CASSPGTGHYQPQHF	TGTGCCAGCAGCCCTGGGACAGGCCATTATCAGCCCCAGCATTTT
TRBV25-1	-	TRBD1	TRBJ1-1	CASSGDRTEAFF	TGTGCCAGCAGTGGGGACAGGACTGAAGCTTTCTTT
TRBV6-6	-	TRBD1	TRBJ1-5	CASSQGQGDQPQHF	TGTGCCAGCAGCCAAGGACAGGGGGATCAGCCCCAGCATTTT
TRBV4-1	-	TRBD2	TRBJ2-3	CASSTGLAGILTDTQYF	TGCGCCAGCAGCACTGGACTAGCGGGGATCCTCACAGATACGCAGTATTTT
TRBV29-1	-	-	TRBJ2-3	CSVSRRTDTQYF	TGCAGCGTCTCTAGACGCACAGATACGCAGTATTTT
TRBV29-1	-	TRBD1	TRBJ2-3	CSQGASVTDTQYF	TGCAGCCAGGGGGCTAGCGTCACAGATACGCAGTATTTT
TRBV28	few	TRBD1	TRBJ2-4	CAIRQGTKNIQYF	TGTGCCATCCGACAGGGGACCAAAAACATTCAGTACTTC
TRBV7-8	few	-	TRBJ2-4	CASSLASFQVEIQYF	TGTGCCAGCAGCTTAGCGTCGTTTCAAGTAGAAATTCAGTACTTC
TRBV29-1	-	TRBD2	TRBJ2-5	CSVVSSGGNEGHF	TGCAGCGTTGTTAGTAGCGGGGGGAACGAGGGCCACTTC
TRBV7-2	-	TRBD1	TRBJ1-6	CASSSSGQGSSPLHF	TGTGCCAGCAGCTCGTCGGGACAGGGTAGTTCACCCCTCCACTTT
TRBV27	-	TRBD1	TRBJ1-4	CASSLGTGDEKLFF	TGTGCCAGCAGTCTGGGAACAGGGGATGAAAAACTGTTTTTT
TRBV19	-	-	TRBJ2-7	CASSVTDTYEQYF	TGTGCCAGTAGTGTAACAGATACCTACGAGCAGTACTTC
TRBV5-1	-	-	TRBJ2-7	CASSPVNRQGGGYEQYF	TGCGCCAGCAGCCCGGTCAATCGACAGGGCGGGGGGTACGAGCAGTACTTC
TRBV7-2	few	-	TRBJ2-3	CASSLADTQYF	TGTGCCAGCAGCTTAGCAGATACGCAGTATTTT
TRBV2	-	-	TRBJ1-2	CASSTGSRDYYGYTF	TGTGCCAGCAGTACCGGGTCTCGCGACTACTATGGCTACACCTTC
TRBV5-1	-	TRBD1	TRBJ1-4	CASSLMTGGNEKLFF	TGCGCCAGCAGCTTGATGACAGGGGGTAATGAAAAACTGTTTTTT
TRBV29-1	-	TRBD1	TRBJ1-4	CSVVRGRSEKLFF	TGCAGCGTTGTCAGGGGGCGAAGTGAAAAACTGTTTTTT
TRBV2	-	-	TRBJ1-4	CASSEALRGGGEKLFF	TGTGCCAGCAGTGAAGCGCTTCGGGGCGGTGGTGAAAAACTGTTTTTT
TRBV10-3	-	-	TRBJ1-2	CAISVSEDSGGYTF	TGTGCCATCAGTGTTTCGGAGGACAGCGGTGGCTACACCTTC
TRBV6-6	-	-	TRBJ1-1	CASSYFRRNTEAFF	TGTGCCAGCAGTTACTTTCGGAGGAACACTGAAGCTTTCTTT
TRBV6-1	-	-	TRBJ2-5	CASQLKETQYF	TGTGCCAGCCAACTTAAAGAGACCCAGTACTTC
TRBV28	-	TRBD1	TRBJ1-5	CASFGQGNQPQHF	TGTGCCAGCTTCGGACAGGGCAATCAGCCCCAGCATTTT
TRBV20-1	-	-	TRBJ1-1	CSARPGRGAFF	TGCAGTGCTAGACCCGGAAGGGGAGCTTTCTTT
TRBV9	-	-	TRBJ2-1	CASSVEPSVYNEQFF	TGTGCCAGCAGCGTAGAGCCTAGCGTCTACAATGAGCAGTTCTTC
TRBV30	-	-	TRBJ1-5	CAWSGGSNQPQHF	TGTGCCTGGAGTGGGGGTAGCAATCAGCCCCAGCATTTT
TRBV29-1	-	TRBD1	TRBJ1-1	CSARRDSGFGGAFF	TGCAGCGCCCGCCGGGACAGCGGCTTCGGTGGAGCTTTCTTT
TRBV10-3	-	TRBD1	TRBJ1-1	CATGDREGITEAFF	TGTGCCACCGGGGACAGGGAAGGGATCACTGAAGCTTTCTTT
TRBV4-1	-	TRBD1	TRBJ1-2	CASTDGQVGGYGYTF	TGCGCCAGCACCGATGGACAGGTTGGAGGCTATGGCTACACCTTC
TRBV5-1	-	-	TRBJ2-2	CASSLMHGNTGELFF	TGCGCCAGCAGCTTGATGCACGGGAACACCGGGGAGCTGTTTTTT